One T cell receptor beta chain is described in this entry. Sequenced by immunoSEQ multiplex PCR; TCRdb stores in-frame clones only, minus some. The repertoire holds some 300,000 clones, with about nine tenths as singletons. J lost 2 bases, V lost 3 bases, and 6 bases had no gene match. Germline lookup yields CDR1 SGHNT and CDR2 YYREEE (reference sequence). The CDR3 is 16 amino acids. The sample belongs to a study of blood T cell repertoires in COVID-19. About the research overall: The United States, Italy and Spain provided the acute and convalescent COVID-19 samples.

Participants were aged 18 to 89 years, lived in over 20 US areas, and enrolled virtually. This sequence was found in a woman aged 45 to 65 who had been exposed to COVID-19. The sample taken for sequencing was PBMCs or T cells enriched from blood (not recorded which). V is TRBV5-4 and J is TRBJ2-3; 10 nucleotides agree with TRBD1. The CDR3 spells CASSSDRGRHTDTQYF. The DNA of the CDR3 is TGTGCCAGCAGCTCCGACAGGGGGCGACACACAGATACGCAGTATTTT.